This T cell receptor beta chain was recovered during a study of blood T cell repertoires in COVID-19. Study summary: Sites in the United States, Italy and Spain provided acute and convalescent COVID-19 samples. PBMCs, B-cell-depleted T cells, or T cells were the source of the cDNA or gDNA that made up the material.

Original analysis: Quantification of nucleated cells was approximated via reference gene primer amplification. Using immunoSEQ multiplex PCR, the repertoire was profiled, and TCRdb retains in-frame clones only, with some absent. Clone size and the V and J calls come from that table; the DNA yielded D and trimming. The data hold about 87,000 clones, with around 86% observed a single time. Between the trimmed V and J ends, which lost 6 bases and 1 base, there was a span of 10 bases. Germline CDR1 and CDR2: MNHEY and SVGAGI. The CDR3 is made up of 14 amino acids. This chain connects TRBV6-5 to TRBJ1-3; no clear D. Source material: peripheral blood. The sequence was obtained from a woman in her sixties or seventies with acute or convalescent COVID-19. The CDR3 region has the DNA TGTGCCAGCAGACCTCAAGCGTCTGGAAACACCATATATTTT. Protein sequence: CASRPQASGNTIYF.